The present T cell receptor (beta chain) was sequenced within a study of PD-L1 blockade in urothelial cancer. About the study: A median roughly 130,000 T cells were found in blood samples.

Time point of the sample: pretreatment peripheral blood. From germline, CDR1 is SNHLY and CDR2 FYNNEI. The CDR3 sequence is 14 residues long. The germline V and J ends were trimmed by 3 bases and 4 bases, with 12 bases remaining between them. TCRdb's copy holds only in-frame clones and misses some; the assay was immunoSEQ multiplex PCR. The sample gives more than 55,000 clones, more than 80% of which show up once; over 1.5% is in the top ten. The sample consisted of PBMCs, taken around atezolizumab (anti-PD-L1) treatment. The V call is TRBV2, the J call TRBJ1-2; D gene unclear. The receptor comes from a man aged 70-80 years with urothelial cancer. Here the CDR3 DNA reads TGTGCCAGCAGTGAGGTTACGGGGTCCTATGGCTACACCTTC. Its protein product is CASSEVTGSYGYTF. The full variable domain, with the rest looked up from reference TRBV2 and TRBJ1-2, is EPEVTQTPSHQVTQMGQEVILRCVPISNHLYFYWYRQILGQKVEFLVSFYNNEISEKSEIFDDQFSVERPDGSNFTLKIRSTKLEDSAMYFCASSEVTGSYGYTFGSGTRLTVV.